Shown below are 2 T cell receptor beta chains from a single sample sequenced in a study of T cells in women clearing cervical HPV infection. TCRdb keeps only in-frame clones here, not all; method: immunoSEQ multiplex PCR. This table holds over 15,000 clones. The specimen sequenced was blood buffy coat. The receptors were gathered from a woman aged 18 to 69 with a cervical HPV16 infection that either progressed to CIN3+ or cleared (not recorded which).

Comments on this clone: The read ends 3 residues shy of where the CDR3 ends; the end is completed using the germline J gene. The chain is built from TRBV29-1 and TRBJ2-3, with 9 bases that match TRBD2. This CDR3 has 15 residues. In germline, CDR1 is SQVTM, CDR2 ANQGSEA. J lost 5 bases, V lost 6 bases, and 12 bases had no gene match. CDR3 DNA (partial): TGCAGCGTCCTTGGGGGAGCGGGGGGCCGAGATACG. This gives the protein CSVLGGAGGRDT. In full, the CDR3 reads CSVLGGAGGRDTQYF.

Concerning this clone: With the read ending 3 residues before the CDR3 end, the germline J gene is used to fill in that end. The genes are TRBV19 and TRBJ2-5; 7 bases are a match to TRBD1. This CDR3 has 16 residues. V shed 3 bases, J shed 4 bases, and the junction held 11 bases outside the gene matches. CDR1 is LNHDA and CDR2 is SQIVND in the germline V gene (reference sequence). CDR3 loop: CASSIYLGQPGETQYF. The part of the CDR3 DNA that was read is TGTGCCAGTAGTATTTATTTGGGACAGCCAGGAGAGACC.